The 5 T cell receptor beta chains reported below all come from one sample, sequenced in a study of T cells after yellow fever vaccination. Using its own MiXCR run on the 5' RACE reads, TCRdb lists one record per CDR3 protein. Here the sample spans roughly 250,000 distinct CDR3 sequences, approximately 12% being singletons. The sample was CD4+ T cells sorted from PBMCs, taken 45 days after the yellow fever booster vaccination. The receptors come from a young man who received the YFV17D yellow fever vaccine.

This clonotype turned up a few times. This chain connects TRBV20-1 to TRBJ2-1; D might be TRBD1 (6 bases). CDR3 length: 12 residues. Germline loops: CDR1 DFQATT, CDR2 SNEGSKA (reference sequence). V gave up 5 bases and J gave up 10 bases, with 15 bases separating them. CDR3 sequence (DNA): TGCAGTGCTCAGTCTGGGGACACCGAGCAGTTCTTC. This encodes CSAQSGDTEQFF.

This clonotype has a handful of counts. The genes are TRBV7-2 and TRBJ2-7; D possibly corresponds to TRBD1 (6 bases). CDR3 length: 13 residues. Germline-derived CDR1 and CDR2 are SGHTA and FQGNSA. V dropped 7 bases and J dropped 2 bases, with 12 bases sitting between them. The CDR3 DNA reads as TGTGCCAGCAACAAACAGGGCGCCTACGAGCAGTACTTC. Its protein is CASNKQGAYEQYF.

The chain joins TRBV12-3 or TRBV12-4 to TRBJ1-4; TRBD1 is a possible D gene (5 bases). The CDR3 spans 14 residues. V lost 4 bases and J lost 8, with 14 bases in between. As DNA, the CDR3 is TGTGCCAGCAGTTCAGGGAGGGGAGGAGAAAAACTGTTTTTT. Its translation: CASSSGRGGEKLFF.

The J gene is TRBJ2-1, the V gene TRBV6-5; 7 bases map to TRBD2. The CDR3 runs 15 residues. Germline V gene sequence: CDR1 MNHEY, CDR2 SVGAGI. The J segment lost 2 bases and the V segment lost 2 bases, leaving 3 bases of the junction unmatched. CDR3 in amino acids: CASSYGLAAYNEQFF. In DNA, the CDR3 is TGTGCCAGCAGTTACGGGCTAGCGGCCTACAATGAGCAGTTCTTC.

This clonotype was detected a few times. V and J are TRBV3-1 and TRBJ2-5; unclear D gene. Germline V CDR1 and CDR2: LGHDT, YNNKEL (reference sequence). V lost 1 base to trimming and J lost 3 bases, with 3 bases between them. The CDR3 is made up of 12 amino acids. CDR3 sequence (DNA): TGTGCCAGCAGCCAAGTAAAAGAGACCCAGTACTTC. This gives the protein CASSQVKETQYF.